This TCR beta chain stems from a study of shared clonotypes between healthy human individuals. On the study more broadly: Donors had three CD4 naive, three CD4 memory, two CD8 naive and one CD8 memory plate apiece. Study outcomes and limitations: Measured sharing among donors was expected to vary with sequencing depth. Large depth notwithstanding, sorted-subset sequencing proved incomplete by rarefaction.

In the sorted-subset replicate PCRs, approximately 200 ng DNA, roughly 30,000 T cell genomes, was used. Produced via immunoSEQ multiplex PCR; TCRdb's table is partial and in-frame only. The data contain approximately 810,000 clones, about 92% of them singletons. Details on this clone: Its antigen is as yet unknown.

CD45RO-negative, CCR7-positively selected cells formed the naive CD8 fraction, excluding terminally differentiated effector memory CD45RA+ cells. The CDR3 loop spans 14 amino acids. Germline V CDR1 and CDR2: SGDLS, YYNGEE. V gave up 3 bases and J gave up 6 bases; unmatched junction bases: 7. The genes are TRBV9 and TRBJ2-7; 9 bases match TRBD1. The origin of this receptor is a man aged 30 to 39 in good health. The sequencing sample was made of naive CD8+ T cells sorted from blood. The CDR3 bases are TGTGCCAGCAGCGGCAGGGACAGGGTGGGCGAGCAGTACTTC. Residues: CASSGRDRVGEQYF.